This T cell receptor beta chain was obtained from a study of regulatory T cells in long-lasting Graves disease. This clonotype appeared many times. The antigen remains undetermined. Construction of TCR beta libraries relied on iRepertoire HTBI primers and on Arm-PCR targeting CDR3 regions. MiXCR, applied by TCRdb to the multiplex PCR reads, yields one record per CDR3 protein. The sample has 350,000 to 500,000 distinct CDR3 sequences, approximately 15% seen once; the top ten hold roughly a sixth. Study observations and caveats: Between persistent patients, roughly 2,600 public clonotypes were shared, exceeding the 966 shared between new patients.

Time point here: newly diagnosed GD, antithyroid drugs for less than 3 months. From RNA extracted from PBMCs, the TCR library was made. The CDR3 loop spans 18 amino acids. V gave up 4 bases and J gave up 0 bases, with 19 bases separating them. These sequences were also reported in another study, on T cells in Graves' hyperthyroidism and ophthalmopathy. That study adds: An initial round of RT-PCR targeting the TCR CDR3 relied on the HTBI primer set.

The sequencing here drew on peripheral blood mononuclear cells (PBMCs), taken at new diagnosis, from a patient treated with antithyroid drugs. The sequence was obtained from a woman aged 50 to 60 with Graves disease. The chain combines TRBV12-3 or TRBV12-4 with TRBJ1-5, with a weak D call TRBD1 (5 bases). The CDR3 coding sequence is TGTGCCAGCAGTTCCGAACAGGTCCTCGAGGATAGCAATCAGCCCCAGCATTTT. It yields the protein CASSSEQVLEDSNQPQHF.